The 25 T cell receptor beta chains in this list originate from one sample, sequenced in a study of CD8+ T cells in alopecia areata. After isolation, RNA underwent reverse transcription to generate cDNA as the sequencing template. TCRdb's copy holds only in-frame clones and misses some; the assay was immunoSEQ multiplex PCR. The sample shows roughly 200,000 clones, roughly 63% of them seen only once. Sequenced here: CD4+ T cells sorted from blood, sampled at week 0. The source is a human donor with alopecia areata.

The chain combines TRBV2 with TRBJ1-1, with D uncertain. Germline CDR1 and CDR2: SNHLY and FYNNEI. This CDR3 contains 14 residues. The ends were cut back, 2 bases at V and 4 bases at J, with 11 bases in the middle. The CDR3 DNA sequence: TGTGCCAGCAGTGAATCATTGGGAGGCACTGAAGCTTTCTTT. Its protein product is CASSESLGGTEAFF.

The chain joins TRBV4-3 to TRBJ2-3, with D unresolved. V dropped 4 bases and J dropped 0 bases, with 14 bases sitting between them. The CDR3 is made up of 16 amino acids. Germline loops: CDR1 LGHNA, CDR2 YSLEER. DNA of the CDR3: TGCGCCAGCAGCCTCGGGTGGTCAGGTAGCACAGATACGCAGTATTTT. Translation: CASSLGWSGSTDTQYF.

The chain combines TRBV5-1 with TRBJ2-7; TRBD2 aligns across 8 bases. The CDR3 extends over 14 amino acids. V shed 4 bases, J shed 4 bases, and the junction held 7 bases outside the gene matches. Germline-derived CDR1 and CDR2 are SGHRS and YFSETQ. CDR3 sequence: CASSKSGGQYEQYF. The CDR3 nucleotides are TGCGCCAGCAGCAAAAGCGGGGGACAATACGAGCAGTACTTC.

V usage is TRBV11-2 and J usage is TRBJ1-1; D unresolved. V was pared by 1 base and J by 0 bases, with 6 bases between. This CDR3 has 14 residues. Germline lookup yields CDR1 SGHAT and CDR2 FQNNGV. CDR3 residues: CASSLVRLNTEAFF. The CDR3 bases are TGTGCCAGCAGCTTAGTAAGGTTGAACACTGAAGCTTTCTTT.

This chain links TRBV29-1 with TRBJ2-1; 8 nucleotides agree with TRBD1. J was trimmed by 3 bases and V by 8 bases; bases with no gene match: 9. The CDR3 runs to 14 residues. Germline V gives CDR1 SQVTM, CDR2 ANQGSEA. The CDR3 here is CSSDGQGLYNEQFF. Written as DNA, the CDR3 is TGCAGCTCCGACGGACAGGGACTCTACAATGAGCAGTTCTTC.

The chain carries TRBV25-1 and TRBJ2-2; tentative D call: TRBD1 (6 bases). V lost 3 bases to trimming and J lost 4 bases, with 12 bases between them. This CDR3 comprises 15 residues. CDR1 is MGHDK, CDR2 SYGVNS, per germline. Here the CDR3 reads CASSDPSRGTGELFF. The CDR3 bases are TGTGCCAGCAGTGACCCCAGCAGGGGCACCGGGGAGCTGTTTTTT.

This clone showed up just a few times. The chain employs TRBV29-1 and TRBJ1-1; D is undetermined. Germline loops: CDR1 SQVTM, CDR2 ANQGSEA. The CDR3 is made up of 12 amino acids. Between the trimmed V and J ends, which lost 0 bases and 12 bases, there was a span of 14 bases. The CDR3 DNA reads as TGCAGCGTTGAAGACAGCTTGGAGAAACCTTTCTTT. This encodes CSVEDSLEKPFF.

This clone turned up a few times. This rearrangement joins TRBV7-2 to TRBJ2-3; 9 bases map to TRBD2. V lost 3 bases and J lost 3; bases outside the gene matches: 10. The CDR3 loop spans 17 amino acids. Per the germline V gene, CDR1 is SGHTA and CDR2 is FQGNSA. This CDR3 is CASSFPWGLAATDTQYF. As DNA, the CDR3 is TGTGCCAGCAGCTTCCCGTGGGGACTAGCTGCAACAGATACGCAGTATTTT.

The rearrangement joins TRBV29-1 to TRBJ2-4; a possible D gene is TRBD1 (6 bases). V was clipped by 6 bases and J by 0 bases, with 9 bases between them. The CDR3 sequence is 13 residues long. Germline CDR1 and CDR2: SQVTM and ANQGSEA. CDR3 residues: CSVTGRAKNIQYF. The DNA of the CDR3 is TGCAGCGTAACAGGGAGAGCCAAAAACATTCAGTACTTC.

CDR3 in amino acids: CSVEILPFYGYTF. In DNA form, the CDR3 reads TGCAGCGTTGAAATCTTGCCCTTCTATGGCTACACCTTC. The chain has TRBV29-1 and TRBJ1-2; D ambiguous. V was shortened by 2 bases and J by 4 bases, with 11 bases between the two germline ends. This CDR3 is built from 13 residues. Looked up from germline, CDR1 is SQVTM and CDR2 is ANQGSEA.

This clone was recorded a few times. V gene TRBV14 combines with J gene TRBJ2-1, with 9 bases lining up with TRBD2. Trimming cost V 4 bases and J 5 bases; bases outside gene matches: 9. CDR1 is SGHDN, CDR2 FVKESK, per germline. The CDR3 is made up of 16 amino acids. CDR3 bases: TGTGCCAGCAGCCGACCACGGACTAGCGCAGACAATGAGCAGTTCTTC. Amino acid sequence: CASSRPRTSADNEQFF.

This clone came up a few times. The gene calls are TRBV29-1 and TRBJ1-2, with TRBD1 as a possible D gene (5 bases). Per germline, CDR1 SQVTM and CDR2 ANQGSEA. CDR3 length: 14 residues. V dropped 4 bases and J dropped 4 bases, with 16 bases sitting between them. DNA for the CDR3: TGCAGCGTTGGTGGGATTACAGGAGGCTATGGCTACACCTTC. Its protein is CSVGGITGGYGYTF.

The chain uses TRBV29-1 and TRBJ1-4; 8 bases agree with TRBD1. Losses at the gene ends were 7 bases for V and 3 bases for J; bases not matched to a gene: 7. The CDR3 sequence is 14 residues long. The germline V gene encodes CDR1 SQVTM and CDR2 ANQGSEA. CDR3 nucleotide sequence: TGCAGCGGCAGAACAGGGGGATCTAATGAAAAACTGTTTTTT. It encodes CSGRTGGSNEKLFF.

This clone was detected once. The V and J genes are TRBV9 and TRBJ1-5; a possible D gene is TRBD1 (6 bases). The CDR3 has 14 residues. V was pared by 2 bases and J by 2 bases, with 8 bases between. The germline V gene has CDR1 SGDLS and CDR2 YYNGEE. CDR3 nucleotide sequence: TGTGCCAGCAGCGTCTCAGGGGGCAATCAGCCCCAGCATTTT. Translation gives CASSVSGGNQPQHF. Filled out from reference TRBV9 and TRBJ1-5, the complete variable domain reads DSGVTQTPKHLITATGQRVTLRCSPRSGDLSVYWYQQSLDQGLQFLIQYYNGEERAKGNILERFSAQQFPDLHSELNLSSLELGDSALYFCASSVSGGNQPQHFGDGTRLSIL.

As concerns this clone: The same CDR3 arises from other DNA sequences in this sample as well. V and J are TRBV5-1 and TRBJ2-2; D is uncertain. Looked up from germline, CDR1 is SGHRS and CDR2 is YFSETQ. The CDR3 extends over 14 amino acids. Between the trimmed V and J ends, which lost 3 bases and 1 base, there was a span of 7 bases. CDR3 amino acids: CASSSSRNTGELFF. The CDR3 DNA reads TGCGCCAGCAGCTCCTCCCGGAACACCGGGGAGCTGTTTTTT.

The chain carries TRBV4-3 and TRBJ1-2; D might be TRBD1 (6 bases). Germline V gene lookup returns CDR1 LGHNA and CDR2 YSLEER. This CDR3 region has 12 residues. V gave up 2 bases and J gave up 8 bases, with 9 bases separating them. The CDR3 here is CASSQIGGGYTF. CDR3 sequence (DNA): TGCGCCAGCAGCCAAATCGGGGGCGGCTACACCTTC.

The V gene is TRBV4-3, the J gene TRBJ1-2, with 9 bases that match TRBD1. Germline V lookup: CDR1 LGHNA, CDR2 YSLEER. V lost 1 base and J lost 1; bases outside the gene matches: 4. The CDR3 contains 16 residues. CDR3 residues: CASSQGGGQGNYGYTF. CDR3 DNA sequence: TGCGCCAGCAGCCAAGGGGGGGGACAGGGTAACTATGGCTACACCTTC.

This clone was observed at least ten times. The CDR3 region has the DNA TGCAGCTCGAAAGTGGGTGATAAGGCGGCCGGGGAGCTGTTTTTT. Translation gives CSSKVGDKAAGELFF. The chain combines TRBV29-1 with TRBJ2-2; D gene uncertain. The germline CDR1 and CDR2 sequences are SQVTM and ANQGSEA. There are 15 residues in the CDR3. Trimming pared 8 bases from V and 6 bases from J, leaving 22 bases between.

Only a few counts were recorded for this clone. This specimen includes other DNA sequences encoding the same CDR3. The gene calls are TRBV29-1 and TRBJ1-1; D gene unclear. CDR1 and CDR2 (germline): SQVTM, ANQGSEA. The CDR3 spans 12 residues. V was clipped by 5 bases and J by 1 base, with 8 bases between them. The CDR3 nucleotides are TGCAGCGTTTCTACAGCGAACACTGAAGCTTTCTTT. Translating gives CSVSTANTEAFF.

This chain uses TRBV5-1 with TRBJ2-5, with a possible D match to TRBD1 (5 bases). Germline loops: CDR1 SGHRS, CDR2 YFSETQ. V lost 5 bases and J 1 base, leaving 9 bases between the germline ends. The CDR3 spans 13 residues. The CDR3 DNA reads as TGCGCCAGCAGGACAGACCTCCAAGAGACCCAGTACTTC. The encoded protein is CASRTDLQETQYF.

The chain uses TRBV10-1 and TRBJ2-2; D is uncertain. This CDR3 is 15 amino acids long. V was cut by 6 bases and J by 4 bases, with 15 bases left in between. Germline V gives CDR1 WNHNN, CDR2 SYGVQD (reference sequence). Here the CDR3 reads CASSATVDSTGELFF. The CDR3, as DNA: TGCGCCAGCAGCGCGACGGTTGATAGCACCGGGGAGCTGTTTTTT.

The V and J genes are TRBV10-3 and TRBJ1-1, with no clear D. The CDR3 spans 12 residues. Germline V gives CDR1 ENHRY, CDR2 SYGVKD. V lost 8 bases to trimming and J lost 5 bases, with 12 bases between them. The CDR3 DNA sequence: TGTGCCATCGCAGATGGTTTGACTGAAGCTTTCTTT. This encodes CAIADGLTEAFF.

V usage is TRBV30 and J usage is TRBJ2-2, with D unresolved. This CDR3 has 15 amino acids. Germline loops: CDR1 GTSNPN, CDR2 SVGIG (reference sequence). V was trimmed by 0 bases and J by 1 base, leaving 9 bases between them. DNA for the CDR3: TGTGCCTGGAGTGTAGATCCTTTGAACACCGGGGAGCTGTTTTTT. This encodes CAWSVDPLNTGELFF.

The CDR3 nucleotides are TGTGCCAGCAGCCTGAGAACAGGGGGGAAAGAGGGTGTCGAGCAGTACTTC. Encoded protein: CASSLRTGGKEGVEQYF. V usage is TRBV13 and J usage is TRBJ2-7; TRBD1 matches at 8 bases. Germline V gene sequence: CDR1 PRHDT, CDR2 FYEKMQ (reference sequence). The CDR3 runs 17 residues. The V and J ends lost 5 bases and 6 bases, in that order; junction bases with no gene match: 18.

The chain has TRBV25-1 and TRBJ1-2, with D possibly being TRBD1 (6 bases). Between the trimmed V and J ends, which lost 1 base and 7 bases, there was a span of 13 bases. The CDR3 is made up of 14 amino acids. From germline, CDR1 is MGHDK and CDR2 SYGVNS. The CDR3 region has the DNA TGTGCCAGCAGTGAATCGGGGGGCGTCTCTGGCTACACCTTC. Encoded protein: CASSESGGVSGYTF.